Following are 29 T cell receptor beta chains from one sample sequenced in a study of blood T cell repertoires in COVID-19. Profiling relied on immunoSEQ multiplex PCR, and the TCRdb table lists in-frame clones only, not all of them. The sample includes approximately 71,000 clones, roughly 80% of them seen just once. Sequencing was carried out using peripheral blood. These receptors were collected from a human donor in a cohort sampled during active COVID-19.

This clone was observed once. J is TRBJ2-6 and V is TRBV30; perhaps TRBD1 as D (5 bases). Germline CDR1 is GTSNPN and CDR2 is SVGIG (reference sequence). The V and J ends lost 5 bases and 1 base respectively, with 9 bases between them. The CDR3 covers 14 residues. The CDR3 protein is CAWDSQSGANVLTF. CDR3 in DNA: TGTGCCTGGGACAGCCAATCTGGGGCCAACGTCCTGACTTTC.

The gene calls are TRBV5-6 and TRBJ2-6, with TRBD1 matching over 8 bases. The V and J ends lost 0 bases and 0 bases, in that order; junction bases with no gene match: 5. CDR1 is SGHDT and CDR2 is YYEEEE in the germline V gene. CDR3 length: 18 residues. This chain's CDR3 is CASSLGPGQASGANVLTF. CDR3 DNA sequence: TGTGCCAGCAGCTTGGGCCCGGGACAGGCCTCTGGGGCCAACGTCCTGACTTTC.

This chain joins TRBV3-1 (or the pseudogene TRBV3-2) and TRBJ2-5; TRBD2 agrees at 11 bases. The junction had 9 bases not matched to a gene; V was cut back by 3 bases and J by 6 bases. Germline CDR1 LGHDT, CDR2 YNNKEL (reference sequence). This CDR3 region has 16 residues. The CDR3 nucleotides read TGTGCCAGCAGCCACGGGACTAGCGGAGGGCGGAAGACCCAGTACTTC. Translation: CASSHGTSGGRKTQYF.

V usage is TRBV4-2 and J usage is TRBJ2-5; 7 bases align to TRBD1. V was clipped by 1 base and J by 4 bases; unmatched bases: 3. Germline CDR1 is LGHNA and CDR2 is YNFKEQ. This CDR3 contains 14 residues. The CDR3 loop is CASSQGGGRETQYF. As DNA, the CDR3 is TGTGCCAGCAGCCAAGGAGGGGGCAGAGAGACCCAGTACTTC.

This clone was detected only a few times. This rearrangement joins TRBV6-2 or TRBV6-3 to TRBJ2-7; 8 nucleotides match TRBD2. The J segment lost 2 bases and the V segment lost 5 bases, leaving 5 bases of the junction unmatched. This CDR3 has 14 amino acids. The germline gives CDR1 MNHEY, CDR2 SVGEGT. This chain's CDR3 is CASSRTGGPYEQYF. DNA for the CDR3: TGTGCCAGCAGTCGGACGGGGGGGCCCTACGAGCAGTACTTC.

The chain recombines TRBV2 with TRBJ1-5; tentative D call: TRBD1 (6 bases). The CDR3 loop spans 15 amino acids. The germline CDR1 and CDR2 sequences are SNHLY and FYNNEI. V was trimmed by 5 bases and J by 3 bases, leaving 14 bases between them. CDR3 coding DNA: TGTGCCAGCAGTCTCCAGGGGATTTACAATCAGCCCCAGCATTTT. It encodes CASSLQGIYNQPQHF.

This chain links TRBV4-3 with TRBJ1-3, with D perhaps matching TRBD1 (5 bases). The V end lost 0 bases, the J end lost 5 bases, and 17 bases lay between the germline ends. The CDR3 has 17 residues. The germline V gene encodes CDR1 LGHNA and CDR2 YSLEER. CDR3 sequence: CASSQDTAAGHRNTIYF. For the CDR3, the DNA is TGCGCCAGCAGCCAAGATACCGCCGCGGGGCATCGAAACACCATATATTTT.

The rearrangement uses TRBV5-4 and TRBJ2-6; no clear D gene. This CDR3 spans 15 amino acids. In germline, CDR1 is SGHNT, CDR2 YYREEE (reference sequence). V was clipped by 1 base and J by 0 bases, with 5 bases between them. CDR3 loop: CASSLPVSGANVLTF. In DNA, the CDR3 is TGTGCCAGCAGCTTGCCAGTCTCTGGGGCCAACGTCCTGACTTTC.

V is TRBV7-2 and J is TRBJ2-5, with 8 bases identical to TRBD2. V gave up 7 bases and J gave up 4 bases; unmatched junction bases: 14. The CDR3 extends over 16 amino acids. Germline lookup yields CDR1 SGHTA and CDR2 FQGNSA. The CDR3 reads CASNSYPGLGLETQYF. The CDR3 DNA reads as TGTGCCAGCAATTCTTACCCGGGACTAGGATTAGAGACCCAGTACTTC.

The rearrangement links TRBV25-1 to TRBJ1-2; D call uncertain. Germline loops: CDR1 MGHDK, CDR2 SYGVNS. The CDR3 contains 13 residues. V dropped 4 bases and J dropped 6 bases, with 12 bases sitting between them. CDR3 residues: CASSVGVYHGYTF. The CDR3 nucleotides are TGTGCCAGCAGTGTCGGGGTGTACCATGGCTACACCTTC.

The chain has TRBV5-1 and TRBJ2-5; D might be TRBD2 (7 bases). Trimming shortened V by 7 bases and J by 7 bases, and 23 bases separated the two germline ends. CDR3 length: 15 residues. Germline values: CDR1 SGHRS, CDR2 YFSETQ. The chain's CDR3 is CASSSLRGGGGTQYF. The CDR3, as DNA: TGCGCCAGCTCCTCCTTGAGGGGGGGAGGCGGGACCCAGTACTTC.

The chain carries TRBV6-5 and TRBJ2-2, with 7 bases that match TRBD1. V lost 6 bases to trimming and J lost 6 bases; unmatched junction nucleotides: 4. CDR3 length: 13 amino acids. Germline-derived CDR1 and CDR2 are MNHEY and SVGAGI. The CDR3 nucleotides are TGTGCCAGCAGGGGACAGCCCCCCGGGGAGCTGTTTTTT. Amino acid sequence: CASRGQPPGELFF.

The V and J genes are TRBV18 and TRBJ2-7; 8 bases align to TRBD1. Unmatched junction bases numbered 8, after V lost 3 bases and J lost 1 base. Germline values: CDR1 KGHSH, CDR2 LQKENI. The length of the CDR3 is 16 residues. The DNA of the CDR3 is TGTGCCAGCTCACCGGGGACAGGCCACGGATCCTACGAGCAGTACTTC. This sequence encodes CASSPGTGHGSYEQYF.

DNA of the CDR3: TGTGCCAGCAGCTTCCTAGCTCCGGGGACAGATACGCAGTATTTT. This codes for CASSFLAPGTDTQYF. The rearrangement uses TRBV7-2 and TRBJ2-3; tentative D call: TRBD2 (5 bases). CDR1 is SGHTA and CDR2 is FQGNSA in the germline V gene. This CDR3 contains 15 residues. The germline V and J ends were trimmed by 3 bases and 3 bases, with 13 bases remaining between them.

V usage is TRBV6-1 and J usage is TRBJ2-7; a weak D match, TRBD2 (5 bases). CDR3 length: 15 residues. The ends were cut back, 1 base at V and 4 bases at J, with 14 bases in the middle. The germline CDR1 and CDR2 sequences are MNHNS and SASEGT. CDR3 nucleotides: TGTGCCAGCAGTGAAGGCATCGGAGGTCTTTACGAGCAGTACTTC. Its translation is CASSEGIGGLYEQYF.

The chain carries TRBV28 and TRBJ1-4; TRBD1 agrees at 8 bases. CDR1 and CDR2 (germline): MDHEN, SYDVKM. The J segment lost 8 bases and the V segment lost 5 bases, leaving 4 bases of the junction unmatched. CDR3 length equals 13 residues. CDR3 DNA sequence: TGTGCCAGCAGTCAAGGACAGGGAGAAAAACTGTTTTTT. This sequence encodes CASSQGQGEKLFF. Supplemented by reference TRBV28 and TRBJ1-4, the full variable domain reads DVKVTQSSRYLVKRTGEKVFLECVQDMDHENMFWYRQDPGLGLRLIYFSYDVKMKEKGDIPEGYSVSREKKERFSLILESASTNQTSMYLCASSQGQGEKLFFGSGTQLSVL.

The genes are TRBV10-3 and TRBJ1-2; no clear D gene. This CDR3 region has 14 residues. With 2 bases removed from V and 6 bases from J, the gap between germline ends came to 13 bases. The V gene's germline CDR1 is ENHRY and CDR2 SYGVKD. The CDR3 loop is CAISERREGDGYTF. CDR3 DNA sequence: TGTGCCATCAGTGAGCGTCGGGAAGGAGATGGCTACACCTTC.

J is TRBJ2-3 and V is TRBV11-2; a weak D match, TRBD1 (5 bases). The CDR3 sequence is 14 residues long. Germline V gene data show CDR1 as SGHAT and CDR2 as FQNNGV. V was pared by 2 bases and J by 6 bases, with 12 bases between. CDR3 protein: CASSLSGARDTQYF. The CDR3 bases are TGTGCCAGCAGCTTAAGTGGGGCACGGGATACGCAGTATTTT.

The rearrangement uses TRBV2 and TRBJ2-3, with 7 bases lining up with TRBD2. The J segment lost 0 bases and the V segment lost 7 bases, leaving 7 bases of the junction unmatched. The CDR3 totals 15 residues. CDR1 and CDR2 from the germline V gene are SNHLY and FYNNEI. The CDR3 sequence is CASTESGISTDTQYF. The CDR3 DNA is TGTGCCAGCACGGAGAGCGGGATTAGCACAGATACGCAGTATTTT.

The rearrangement joins TRBV11-3 to TRBJ2-1, with 7 bases fitting TRBD2. Per the germline V gene, CDR1 is SGHNT and CDR2 is YENEEA. CDR3 length: 12 amino acids. Germline trimming cut 1 base from V and 15 bases from J; bases unmatched to any gene: 6. The CDR3 DNA reads as TGTGCCAGCAGCTTAGTACTAGGGAGGGTGTTCTTC. It is translated as CASSLVLGRVFF.

This clone was seen just once. This rearrangement joins TRBV2 to TRBJ1-2, with D unclear. The CDR3 spans 15 residues. Trimming cost V 7 bases and J 0 bases, with 15 bases left between them. Germline CDR1 SNHLY, CDR2 FYNNEI. The CDR3 region is CASTVTGGANYGYTF. The CDR3 coding sequence is TGTGCCAGCACCGTTACGGGCGGGGCTAACTATGGCTACACCTTC.

The genes are TRBV28 and TRBJ1-5; a possible D gene is TRBD1 (5 bases). The V and J ends lost 5 bases and 4 bases respectively, with 15 bases between them. Germline V gene sequence: CDR1 MDHEN, CDR2 SYDVKM. The CDR3 sequence is 15 residues long. For the CDR3, the DNA is TGTGCCAGCAGTATGCCTGACAGACTTAATCAGCCCCAGCATTTT. Amino acids: CASSMPDRLNQPQHF.

The chain has TRBV4-3 and TRBJ2-1, with 7 bases fitting TRBD2. This CDR3 spans 13 amino acids. J was trimmed by 4 bases and V by 4 bases; bases with no gene match: 1. Germline V gene lookup returns CDR1 LGHNA and CDR2 YSLEER. CDR3 DNA sequence: TGCGCCAGCAGCCTAGCGGGTTACAATGAGCAGTTCTTC. Its protein is CASSLAGYNEQFF.

This clone was observed once. The V and J genes are TRBV6-1 and TRBJ2-3; TRBD2 aligns across 7 bases. V was clipped by 0 bases and J by 0 bases; unmatched bases: 15. Per the germline V gene, CDR1 is MNHNS and CDR2 is SASEGT. The CDR3 consists of 20 residues. The CDR3 coding sequence is TGTGCCAGCAGTGAAGCGCGGGGGATCCTGGGCCGCGCTAGCACAGATACGCAGTATTTT. It yields the protein CASSEARGILGRASTDTQYF.

This rearrangement joins TRBV9 to TRBJ2-5; 9 positions agree with TRBD1. Unmatched junction bases numbered 3, after V lost 4 bases and J lost 2 bases. The CDR3 totals 14 residues. Germline V CDR1 and CDR2: SGDLS, YYNGEE. CDR3 sequence: CASSPGQGQETQYF. CDR3 bases: TGTGCCAGCAGCCCGGGACAGGGACAAGAGACCCAGTACTTC.

The genes are TRBV28 and TRBJ2-3; maybe TRBD1 (6 bases). The CDR3 totals 15 residues. Trimming left V 6 bases short and J 1 base short, with 14 bases between. Germline V gene lookup returns CDR1 MDHEN and CDR2 SYDVKM. Written as DNA, the CDR3 is TGTGCCAGCAGCTCTAACAGGGTTGGCACAGATACGCAGTATTTT. This sequence encodes CASSSNRVGTDTQYF. The whole variable domain, filled in from reference TRBV28 and TRBJ2-3, reads DVKVTQSSRYLVKRTGEKVFLECVQDMDHENMFWYRQDPGLGLRLIYFSYDVKMKEKGDIPEGYSVSREKKERFSLILESASTNQTSMYLCASSSNRVGTDTQYFGPGTRLTVL.

The J gene is TRBJ2-1, the V gene TRBV24-1; the D gene is possibly TRBD2 (5 bases). The CDR3 runs to 11 residues. Germline values: CDR1 KGHDR, CDR2 SFDVKD. With 9 bases removed from V and 5 bases from J, the gap between germline ends came to 7 bases. CDR3 amino acids: CATRRNNEQFF. DNA for the CDR3: TGTGCCACCCGGAGGAACAATGAGCAGTTCTTC.

This clone occurred once. The rearrangement uses TRBV2 and TRBJ2-3, with 14 bases that match TRBD2. CDR1 SNHLY and CDR2 FYNNEI come from the germline V gene. J was trimmed by 7 bases and V by 6 bases; bases with no gene match: 3. The CDR3 length is 14 residues. CDR3 sequence (DNA): TGTGCCAGCAGGACTAGCGGGGGGGCTTATACGCAGTATTTT. It specifies CASRTSGGAYTQYF. Based on the CDR3 plus reference TRBV2 and TRBJ2-3, the full variable domain is EPEVTQTPSHQVTQMGQEVILRCVPISNHLYFYWYRQILGQKVEFLVSFYNNEISEKSEIFDDQFSVERPDGSNFTLKIRSTKLEDSAMYFCASRTSGGAYTQYFGPGTRLTVL.

The chain links TRBV28 to TRBJ1-3, with D possibly matching TRBD1 (6 bases). The CDR3 is made up of 15 amino acids. Trimming removed 3 bases at V and 2 bases at J, with 11 bases between. CDR1 is MDHEN, CDR2 SYDVKM, per germline. The CDR3 bases are TGTGCCAGCAGTTTCTTACAGGGAACTGGAAACACCATATATTTT. The encoded protein is CASSFLQGTGNTIYF.